The rows below give T cell receptor beta chains drawn from one sample of a study of vaccination and CD4 T cells after COVID-19. These receptors lack a known antigen. MiXCR, applied by TCRdb to the PCR reads, yields one record per CDR3 protein. The sample lists some 21,000 distinct CDR3 sequences; over 40% were seen once. The specimen comprised CD4+ T cells from blood, cultured in vitro, sampled about 7 months after SARS-CoV-2 vaccination. These TCRs come from a human donor who had recovered from COVID-19. Each CDR3 is given with its conserved first and last residue. The order of the fields is J gene, V gene, clone size, CDR3 length, D gene, CDR3 DNA, CDR3 protein. A D gene is named only where the DNA matches it firmly. Size values are once, few and many counts, or a class for expanded clones, and some rows have none.

j_gene: TRBJ1-3; v_gene: TRBV10-3; abundance: .; len: 14; d_gene: .; CDR3nt: TGTGCCATCACTAAGACAGGAACTGGAAACACCATATATTTT; CDR3aa: CAITKTGTGNTIYF
j_gene: TRBJ2-3; v_gene: TRBV12-3/TRBV12-4; abundance: .; len: 16; d_gene: TRBD2; CDR3nt: TGTGCCAGCAGCCGGACTAGCGGGAGGGCCCAGTATACGCAGTATTTT; CDR3aa: CASSRTSGRAQYTQYF
j_gene: TRBJ2-5; v_gene: TRBV7-3; abundance: few; len: 13; d_gene: .; CDR3nt: TGTGCCAGCAGCACCGAATACCAAGAGACCCAGTACTTC; CDR3aa: CASSTEYQETQYF
j_gene: TRBJ1-2; v_gene: TRBV6-2/TRBV6-3; abundance: few; len: 13; d_gene: .; CDR3nt: TGTGCCAGCAGTGGGACACTCAACTATGGCTACACCTTC; CDR3aa: CASSGTLNYGYTF
j_gene: TRBJ1-4; v_gene: TRBV6-5; abundance: once; len: 14; d_gene: TRBD1; CDR3nt: TGTGCCAGCAGTTTTGACAGGGCTAATGAAAAACTGTTTTTT; CDR3aa: CASSFDRANEKLFF
j_gene: TRBJ1-3; v_gene: TRBV27; abundance: .; len: 13; d_gene: .; CDR3nt: TGTGCCAGCAGTCGGGTGTCTGGAAACACCATATATTTT; CDR3aa: CASSRVSGNTIYF
j_gene: TRBJ1-5; v_gene: TRBV20-1; abundance: few; len: 16; d_gene: .; CDR3nt: TGCAGTGCAGGACAGTCACCTCTATATAGCAATCAGCCCCAGCATTTT; CDR3aa: CSAGQSPLYSNQPQHF
j_gene: TRBJ1-1; v_gene: TRBV28; abundance: .; len: 15; d_gene: .; CDR3nt: TGTGCCAGCAGGGGGGGGAGGGCTTGGAACACTGAAGCTTTCTTT; CDR3aa: CASRGGRAWNTEAFF
j_gene: TRBJ2-3; v_gene: TRBV28; abundance: .; len: 15; d_gene: .; CDR3nt: TGTGCCAGCAGTTTATTCGGGGCAAGCACAGATACGCAGTATTTT; CDR3aa: CASSLFGASTDTQYF
j_gene: TRBJ2-5; v_gene: TRBV2; abundance: .; len: 12; d_gene: .; CDR3nt: TGTGCCAGCAGTGACGGGGTAGAGACCCAGTACTTC; CDR3aa: CASSDGVETQYF
j_gene: TRBJ2-3; v_gene: TRBV4-3; abundance: .; len: 15; d_gene: TRBD2; CDR3nt: TGCGCCAGCAGCCGCTTGGGAGGGGATGAGGATACGCAGTATTTT; CDR3aa: CASSRLGGDEDTQYF
j_gene: TRBJ2-7; v_gene: TRBV28; abundance: few; len: 15; d_gene: TRBD2; CDR3nt: TGTGCCAGCAGCAACCTGGGAGGGGAGCCCTACGAGCAGTACTTC; CDR3aa: CASSNLGGEPYEQYF
j_gene: TRBJ1-1; v_gene: TRBV6-1; abundance: .; len: 13; d_gene: .; CDR3nt: TGTGCCAGCAGTGAAGTGGACTTGCCTGAAGCTTTCTTT; CDR3aa: CASSEVDLPEAFF
j_gene: TRBJ2-5; v_gene: TRBV24-1; abundance: .; len: 16; d_gene: .; CDR3nt: TGTGCCACCAGTTTGGGAGGGGACAGGCTTCAAGAGACCCAGTACTTC; CDR3aa: CATSLGGDRLQETQYF
j_gene: TRBJ2-1; v_gene: TRBV24-1; abundance: .; len: 16; d_gene: TRBD1; CDR3nt: TGTGCCACCAGTGAGTTGGGACAGGGGGACTACAATGAGCAGTTCTTC; CDR3aa: CATSELGQGDYNEQFF
j_gene: TRBJ2-5; v_gene: TRBV6-5; abundance: .; len: 18; d_gene: .; CDR3nt: TGTGCCAGCAGTTACAGACGGCTCTCGCGGGCCACCAGGGAGACCCAGTACTTC; CDR3aa: CASSYRRLSRATRETQYF
j_gene: TRBJ2-1; v_gene: TRBV19; abundance: few; len: 13; d_gene: .; CDR3nt: TGTGCCACATCTACGCCCGGTTACAATGAGCAGTTCTTC; CDR3aa: CATSTPGYNEQFF
j_gene: TRBJ2-3; v_gene: TRBV27; abundance: .; len: 16; d_gene: .; CDR3nt: TGTGCCAGCAGTTTATCAAGGAGGGGGCGTACAGATACGCAGTATTTT; CDR3aa: CASSLSRRGRTDTQYF
j_gene: TRBJ1-3; v_gene: TRBV20-1; abundance: .; len: 15; d_gene: TRBD1; CDR3nt: TGCAGTGCCAACAAGCCGGGACAGGGCCCAAACACCATATATTTT; CDR3aa: CSANKPGQGPNTIYF
j_gene: TRBJ2-7; v_gene: TRBV7-3; abundance: few; len: 14; d_gene: .; CDR3nt: TGTGCCAGCAGCTTTCAAGGGGGGTCCTACGAGCAGTACTTC; CDR3aa: CASSFQGGSYEQYF
j_gene: TRBJ1-5; v_gene: TRBV28; abundance: .; len: 15; d_gene: TRBD1; CDR3nt: TGTGCCAGCAGTTTTTCCCGGGCAGGGGGCCAGCCCCAGCATTTT; CDR3aa: CASSFSRAGGQPQHF
j_gene: TRBJ2-3; v_gene: TRBV2; abundance: .; len: 12; d_gene: .; CDR3nt: TGTGCCAGCAGGGCGGTGGCAGATACGCAGTATTTT; CDR3aa: CASRAVADTQYF
j_gene: TRBJ2-1; v_gene: TRBV11-3; abundance: .; len: 15; d_gene: .; CDR3nt: TGTGCCAGCAGCTTAGGCGGGGAACTCTACAATGAGCAGTTCTTC; CDR3aa: CASSLGGELYNEQFF
j_gene: TRBJ1-6; v_gene: TRBV7-9; abundance: few; len: 16; d_gene: TRBD1; CDR3nt: TGTGCCAGCAGCTCGACAGGGGGCTCACTGGCTTCACCCCTCCACTTT; CDR3aa: CASSSTGGSLASPLHF
j_gene: TRBJ2-2; v_gene: TRBV27; abundance: few; len: 13; d_gene: .; CDR3nt: TGTGCCAGCAGTCCCCCCTACACCGGGGAGCTGTTTTTT; CDR3aa: CASSPPYTGELFF
j_gene: TRBJ2-6; v_gene: TRBV27; abundance: .; len: 15; d_gene: .; CDR3nt: TGTGCCAGCAGTTCACGTATAACCGGGGCCAACGTCCTGACTTTC; CDR3aa: CASSSRITGANVLTF
j_gene: TRBJ2-3; v_gene: TRBV6-1; abundance: few; len: 14; d_gene: .; CDR3nt: TGTGCCAGCAGTGAAGCGCTAGAAATAGATACGCAGTATTTT; CDR3aa: CASSEALEIDTQYF
j_gene: TRBJ2-3; v_gene: TRBV6-5; abundance: .; len: 16; d_gene: TRBD2; CDR3nt: TGTGCCAGCAGTTCCATAGCGGGAGGGAGGGCAGATACGCAGTATTTT; CDR3aa: CASSSIAGGRADTQYF
j_gene: TRBJ1-1; v_gene: TRBV7-3; abundance: .; len: 13; d_gene: .; CDR3nt: TGTGCCAGCAGCCAAGGAGTGAACACTGAAGCTTTCTTT; CDR3aa: CASSQGVNTEAFF
j_gene: TRBJ1-2; v_gene: TRBV6-1; abundance: few; len: 13; d_gene: .; CDR3nt: TGTGCCAGCAGAAACACAGCACCCTATGGCTACACCTTC; CDR3aa: CASRNTAPYGYTF
j_gene: TRBJ2-1; v_gene: TRBV11-1; abundance: .; len: 15; d_gene: TRBD2; CDR3nt: TGTGCCAGCCGCCGACTAGCGGGCATTTACAATGAGCAGTTCTTC; CDR3aa: CASRRLAGIYNEQFF
j_gene: TRBJ1-5; v_gene: TRBV28; abundance: few; len: 15; d_gene: .; CDR3nt: TGTGCCAGCAGTTTCGGAGGTATTAGCAATCAGCCCCAGCATTTT; CDR3aa: CASSFGGISNQPQHF
j_gene: TRBJ2-7; v_gene: TRBV15; abundance: .; len: 20; d_gene: TRBD1; CDR3nt: TGTGCCACCAGCAGAGGCCCGCGGGACAGGTCCGCGACGGGGAGGAGCGAGCAGTACTTC; CDR3aa: CATSRGPRDRSATGRSEQYF
j_gene: TRBJ2-7; v_gene: TRBV7-7; abundance: few; len: 14; d_gene: .; CDR3nt: TGTGCCAGCAGCCCGACAGTAGGTAGCTACGAGCAGTACTTC; CDR3aa: CASSPTVGSYEQYF
j_gene: TRBJ2-2; v_gene: TRBV28; abundance: .; len: 13; d_gene: .; CDR3nt: TGTGCCTTGCGCGGACAACACACCGGGGAGCTGTTTTTT; CDR3aa: CALRGQHTGELFF
j_gene: TRBJ1-6; v_gene: TRBV11-2; abundance: few; len: 14; d_gene: TRBD1; CDR3nt: TGTGCCAGCAGCTCGACAGGGGGCGGTTCACCCCTCCACTTT; CDR3aa: CASSSTGGGSPLHF
j_gene: TRBJ1-5; v_gene: TRBV6-2/TRBV6-3; abundance: few; len: 13; d_gene: .; CDR3nt: TGTGCCAGCAGTCCAGGGATTTATCAGCCCCAGCATTTT; CDR3aa: CASSPGIYQPQHF
j_gene: TRBJ2-7; v_gene: TRBV6-5; abundance: .; len: 18; d_gene: TRBD2; CDR3nt: TGTGCCAGCAGTTACGGGCTAGCGGGAGGTAGTCGGAGGAACGAGCAGTACTTC; CDR3aa: CASSYGLAGGSRRNEQYF
j_gene: TRBJ2-5; v_gene: TRBV20-1; abundance: few; len: 11; d_gene: TRBD1; CDR3nt: TGCAGGGGACAGGGAGAAGAGACCCAGTACTTC; CDR3aa: CRGQGEETQYF
j_gene: TRBJ2-7; v_gene: TRBV20-1; abundance: few; len: 15; d_gene: TRBD1; CDR3nt: TGCAGTGCTAGAGATCCCGAGACAGGGAGCTACGAGCAGTACTTC; CDR3aa: CSARDPETGSYEQYF
j_gene: TRBJ2-5; v_gene: TRBV6-1; abundance: few; len: 13; d_gene: TRBD1; CDR3nt: TGTGCCAGCAGGTTACAGGGGTACGGGACCCAGTACTTC; CDR3aa: CASRLQGYGTQYF
j_gene: TRBJ2-1; v_gene: TRBV28; abundance: few; len: 10; d_gene: .; CDR3nt: TGTGCCACCGGAGTTACACAGGAGTTCTTC; CDR3aa: CATGVTQEFF
j_gene: TRBJ2-1; v_gene: TRBV7-9; abundance: .; len: 18; d_gene: TRBD2; CDR3nt: TGTGCCAGCAGCTTAGGCCGACTAGCGGGAGGTAGGGGAGATGAGCAGTTCTTC; CDR3aa: CASSLGRLAGGRGDEQFF
j_gene: TRBJ2-7; v_gene: TRBV20-1; abundance: medium-sized; len: 13; d_gene: TRBD2; CDR3nt: TGCAGTGTTCCAGCGGGAGGGACCTCCGAGCAGTACTTC; CDR3aa: CSVPAGGTSEQYF
j_gene: TRBJ1-5; v_gene: TRBV5-1; abundance: .; len: 14; d_gene: .; CDR3nt: TGCGCCAGCAGCTTGGAGGGGGGCGGAGAGCCCCAGCATTTT; CDR3aa: CASSLEGGGEPQHF
j_gene: TRBJ1-2; v_gene: TRBV4-1; abundance: .; len: 15; d_gene: TRBD1; CDR3nt: TGCGCCAGCAGCCAAGAGGACAGGGCGAGCCGCGGCTACACCTTC; CDR3aa: CASSQEDRASRGYTF